This T cell receptor (beta chain) originates from a study of cytotoxic CD8 clonotypes in ibrutinib-treated CLL. Method: immunoSEQ multiplex PCR; TCRdb's copy keeps in-frame clones and lacks some. The table includes roughly 180,000 clones, 70% to 85% detected once. Germline CDR1 SGHDT, CDR2 YYEEEE. This CDR3 has 14 amino acids. V was pared by 0 bases and J by 2 bases, with 9 bases between. The sample here was PBMCs, taken after 24 months of ibrutinib treatment. The receptor's source is a human donor with chronic lymphocytic leukemia. V and J are TRBV5-6 and TRBJ2-7; the D is unclear. This chain's CDR3 is CASSLAAATYEQYF. The CDR3 DNA sequence: TGTGCCAGCAGCTTGGCGGCAGCCACCTACGAGCAGTACTTC.